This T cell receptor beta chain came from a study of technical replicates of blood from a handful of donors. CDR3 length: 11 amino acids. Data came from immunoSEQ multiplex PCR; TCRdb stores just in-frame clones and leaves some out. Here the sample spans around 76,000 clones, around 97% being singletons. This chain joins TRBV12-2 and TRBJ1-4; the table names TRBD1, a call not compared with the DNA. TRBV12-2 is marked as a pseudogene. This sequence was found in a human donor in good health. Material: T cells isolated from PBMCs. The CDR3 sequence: CASRMAGTGSF. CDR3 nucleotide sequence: TGTGCAAGTCGCATGGCCGGGACAGGGAGTTTT.